The next 21 T cell receptor beta chains were all read from a single sample in a study of OX40 agonist ivuxolimab in advanced cancers. Library generation was performed with the immunoSEQ multiplex PCR assay. This is the immuneACCESS table as TCRdb keeps it, with only in-frame sequences that have V and J called. A part of the clones is gone; compared with another copy, unresolved V genes explain less than half, and the rest is unexplained. The sample table records tens of thousands of clones; 70% to 85% of these occur just once. The ten largest clones take up roughly 6.3% of the sample. The sequencing here drew on CD4+ or CD8+ T cells sorted from blood, taken in a trial of the OX40 agonist ivuxolimab. The receptors derive from an adult with an advanced solid tumor such as melanoma, head and neck, liver or kidney cancer.

This chain links TRBV10-1 with TRBJ1-1; a possible D gene is TRBD1 (5 bases). V dropped 0 bases and J dropped 0 bases, with 5 bases sitting between them. CDR1 is WNHNN, CDR2 SYGVQD, per germline (reference sequence). The CDR3 loop spans 14 amino acids. For the CDR3, the DNA is TGCGCCAGCAGTGAGTCGGGACTGAACACTGAAGCTTTCTTT. It codes for CASSESGLNTEAFF.

The chain recombines TRBV2 with TRBJ2-1; D is tentatively TRBD1 or TRBD2 (5 bases each). CDR1 is SNHLY, CDR2 FYNNEI, per germline. This CDR3 is built from 14 residues. V was trimmed by 9 bases and J by 3 bases, leaving 15 bases between them. The DNA for the CDR3 is TGTGCCAGTAGCGAGGGACCCAGCTACAATGAGCAGTTCTTC. Its translation is CASSEGPSYNEQFF.

The chain carries TRBV19 and TRBJ1-1; D call uncertain. This CDR3 has 11 amino acids. Germline V gene sequence: CDR1 LNHDA, CDR2 SQIVND (reference sequence). CDR3 in DNA: TGTGCTTTAAGGTTCCGCACTGAAGCTTTCTTT. This encodes CALRFRTEAFF.

This rearrangement joins TRBV5-1 to TRBJ1-3; 9 bases fit TRBD1. This CDR3 is 16 amino acids long. Germline V CDR1 and CDR2: SGHRS, YFSETQ. V shed 4 bases, J shed 3 bases, and the junction held 8 bases outside the gene matches. The CDR3 loop reads CASSPGQGGVGNTIYF. The DNA of the CDR3 is TGCGCCAGCAGCCCGGGACAGGGAGGCGTTGGAAACACCATATATTTT.

The chain's CDR3 is CATSSRDANQPQHF. The DNA for the CDR3 is TGTGCCACCAGCAGCCGGGACGCTAATCAGCCCCAGCATTTT. J is TRBJ1-5 and V is TRBV15; D might be TRBD1 (5 bases). V was cut by 3 bases and J by 4 bases, with 10 bases left in between. Germline V gene data show CDR1 as LNHNV and CDR2 as YYDKDF (reference sequence). The CDR3 loop spans 14 amino acids.

CDR3 residues: CASRSPGGLPLAAQYF. CDR3 bases: TGTGCAAGTCGCTCCCCCGGGGGACTACCCTTGGCGGCGCAGTATTTT. This chain connects TRBV12-2 to TRBJ2-3; the table's D call TRBD2 went unverified against the DNA. TRBV12-2 has pseudogene status. The CDR3 runs 16 residues.

This clone was counted only a few times. This rearrangement joins TRBV19 to TRBJ2-7; no clear D gene. The CDR3 length is 14 residues. V dropped 3 bases and J dropped 5 bases, with 14 bases sitting between them. Germline loops: CDR1 LNHDA, CDR2 SQIVND (reference sequence). The DNA for the CDR3 is TGTGCCAGTAGTATCGGCACAGAGTACCACGAGCAGTACTTC. It encodes CASSIGTEYHEQYF.

The chain employs TRBV2 and TRBJ2-1; 10 bases match TRBD2. Germline V CDR1 and CDR2: SNHLY, FYNNEI. This CDR3 has 15 residues. Trimming at V came to 7 bases and at J to 1 base, leaving 4 bases not matched to a gene. The CDR3 bases are TGTGCCAGCACCCGTAGCGGGGGGTCCTACAATGAGCAGTTCTTC. It is translated as CASTRSGGSYNEQFF.

V gene TRBV28 combines with J gene TRBJ1-5; 9 bases are a match to TRBD1. V lost 8 bases to trimming and J lost 8 bases; unmatched junction nucleotides: 10. This CDR3 contains 14 residues. Germline V gene sequence: CDR1 MDHEN, CDR2 SYDVKM. The CDR3 reads CASLRRDRVEPQHF. The CDR3 DNA reads as TGTGCCAGCCTTCGAAGGGACAGGGTGGAGCCCCAGCATTTT.

CDR3 region: CASSYSMVGDQPQHF. CDR3 DNA sequence: TGTGCCAGCAGTTACTCGATGGTGGGGGATCAGCCCCAGCATTTT. The gene calls are TRBV6-5 and TRBJ1-5; tentatively, D is TRBD1 (5 bases). There are 15 residues in the CDR3. The V and J ends lost 0 bases and 5 bases respectively, with 11 bases between them. The V gene's germline CDR1 is MNHEY and CDR2 SVGAGI.

The gene calls are TRBV9 and TRBJ2-7, with a possible D match to TRBD2 (5 bases). This CDR3 contains 13 residues. CDR1 and CDR2 from the germline V gene are SGDLS and YYNGEE. The V end lost 4 bases, the J end lost 3 bases, and 11 bases lay between the germline ends. The CDR3 DNA reads as TGTGCCAGCAGCCCAGGCGGAGGCTACGAGCAGTACTTC. This codes for CASSPGGGYEQYF.

The chain employs TRBV19 and TRBJ2-1; 11 bases are a match to TRBD2. Trimming removed 5 bases from V and 8 bases from J; junction bases left unmatched: 8. Germline assignment: CDR1 LNHDA and CDR2 SQIVND (reference sequence). The CDR3 spans 15 residues. CDR3 DNA: TGTGCCAGTAGTCCCCGGCTAGCGGGAGGCCATGAGCAGTTCTTC. Encoded protein: CASSPRLAGGHEQFF.

This chain links TRBV29-1 with TRBJ1-2; tentative D call: TRBD1 (6 bases). Germline-derived CDR1 and CDR2 are SQVTM and ANQGSEA. This CDR3 region has 13 residues. V gave up 6 bases and J gave up 11 bases, with 22 bases separating them. The CDR3: CSVTADSSTMYTF. The CDR3 DNA follows: TGCAGCGTCACCGCGGACAGTTCAACTATGTACACCTTC.

The chain joins TRBV7-6 to TRBJ2-1; D is possibly TRBD1 (6 bases). The germline gives CDR1 SGHVS, CDR2 FNYEAQ. Trimming shortened V by 5 bases and J by 10 bases, and 15 bases separated the two germline ends. The CDR3 is made up of 13 amino acids. CDR3 residues: CASSHTRGWEQFF. In nucleotides, the CDR3 is TGTGCCAGCAGCCATACTAGGGGGTGGGAGCAGTTCTTC.

V and J are TRBV18 and TRBJ1-4; maybe TRBD1 (5 bases). The length of the CDR3 is 15 residues. Trimming pared 6 bases from V and 1 base from J, leaving 12 bases between. Germline V gives CDR1 KGHSH, CDR2 LQKENI. CDR3 sequence (DNA): TGTGCCAGCTCCCCCTGGGGCGGAACTAATGAAAAACTGTTTTTT. This gives the protein CASSPWGGTNEKLFF.

The chain links TRBV7-6 to TRBJ2-7; D could derive from TRBD1 or TRBD2 (5 bases each). V was clipped by 5 bases and J by 4 bases, with 21 bases between them. The CDR3 runs to 16 residues. In germline, CDR1 is SGHVS, CDR2 FNYEAQ. CDR3 loop: CASSPQTGWGPYEQYF. DNA of the CDR3: TGTGCCAGCAGCCCCCAGACCGGATGGGGACCTTACGAGCAGTACTTC. The full variable domain, in which reference TRBV7-6 and TRBJ2-7 provide the parts outside the CDR3, is GAGVSQSPRYKVTKRGQDVALRCDPISGHVSLYWYRQALGQGPEFLTYFNYEAQQDKSGLPNDRFSAERPEGSISTLTIQRTEQRDSAMYRCASSPQTGWGPYEQYFGPGTRLTVT.

The chain is built from TRBV7-2 and TRBJ2-2; unclear D gene. With 3 bases removed from V and 4 bases from J, the gap between germline ends came to 12 bases. The CDR3 spans 15 residues. Germline lookup yields CDR1 SGHTA and CDR2 FQGNSA. In DNA form, the CDR3 reads TGTGCCAGCAGCTTCTTAGGGTCGGGCACCGGGGAGCTGTTTTTT. Protein sequence: CASSFLGSGTGELFF.

This CDR3 reads CASSIDLAESYGYTF. For the CDR3, the DNA is TGTGCCAGTAGTATAGATCTCGCAGAGTCCTATGGCTACACCTTC. The chain carries TRBV19 and TRBJ1-2; D remains ambiguous. V lost 0 bases, J lost 4 bases, and 12 bases lay in between. CDR3 length: 15 amino acids. Germline V gene sequence: CDR1 LNHDA, CDR2 SQIVND (reference sequence).

The sample holds a few counts of this clone. The chain links TRBV10-2 to TRBJ1-1, with D possibly matching TRBD1 (6 bases). The CDR3 loop spans 13 amino acids. V was trimmed by 5 bases and J by 5 bases, leaving 12 bases between them. Germline CDR1 reads WSHSY; CDR2 reads SAAADI. CDR3 DNA: TGCGCCAGCAGTCGACAGGCGAGAACTGAAGCTTTCTTT. Translating it yields CASSRQARTEAFF.

The chain employs TRBV15 and TRBJ2-1; D unresolved. Germline CDR1 and CDR2: LNHNV and YYDKDF (reference sequence). V lost 5 bases and J lost 2, with 7 bases in between. The length of the CDR3 is 13 residues. The CDR3 DNA reads TGTGCCACCAGCTTGGTCCCCTACAATGAGCAGTTCTTC. Amino acids: CATSLVPYNEQFF.

The J gene is TRBJ2-6, the V gene TRBV7-2, with a tentative D call TRBD2 (5 bases). There are 16 residues in the CDR3. Germline V gene sequence: CDR1 SGHTA, CDR2 FQGNSA. V lost 5 bases and J 4 bases, leaving 15 bases between the germline ends. CDR3 sequence: CASSPRVATGANVLTF. CDR3 coding DNA: TGTGCCAGCAGCCCGAGGGTAGCGACCGGGGCCAACGTCCTGACTTTC.